The entry below gives a single T cell receptor beta chain sequence along with its context. The target of this receptor is not known. Per-base qualities were not stored, and no clone one base away is much larger. The data were obtained in a study of long-term antiretroviral therapy in people with HIV (dated by TCRdb to between 2020 and 2023). For the wider study: Collection of the earliest samples took place about a decade ahead of the 2015 WHO recommendation for immediate ART, at a time when ART was typically delayed until CD4 counts fell. Among the approximately 30 participants with HIV, approximately 10 were female. A retrospective serial study tested whether changes in peripheral blood TRB repertoire composition and diversity were associated with ART initiation and durable HIV suppression. A total of 150 to 200 cryopreserved PBMC samples came from around 30 adults with confirmed HIV infection and were collected serially over a mean of roughly 6 years (range 1-12). No cross-contamination during QIAcube processing was shown when test extractions of a monoclonal T-cell line were performed alongside a few dozen polyclonal samples.

The immunoSEQ hsTCRB v3.0 assay was used at survey level resolution for TRB variable region sequencing. The targeted TRB sequencing depth was roughly 40,000-55,000 T-cell genomes per sample. An Illumina MiSeq with a v3 150-cycle kit was used to sequence the pooled TRB libraries. Per the source publication's procedure: Repertoire analysis was performed in R inside a reproducible Nextflow workflow that covered QC, data transformation and analysis. LymphoSeq2, an R package for AIRR-Seq data exploration, was used to implement custom analyses. Several samples yielding fewer than 5000 total TRB sequences were excluded, leaving around 190 analyzed HIV repertoires. Of the 180 to 200 retained HIV repertoires, some 60 were collected before and approximately 130 after ART initiation. Repertoires were downsampled to 5000 TRB nucleotide sequences, and summary statistics were averaged over 100 downsampling iterations. Only TRB sequences with CDR3 regions of at least seven amino acids were retained for analysis. Diversity was measured with a Shannon entropy-derived clonality score and the Gini coefficient. Repertoire networks linked the top 5000 CDR3 amino acid sequences whenever two sequences differed by an edit distance of one. GLIPH2 predicted antigen specificity groups and MHC restriction for TRB CDR3 amino acid sequences. To flag known CMV, EBV, HIV or tissue antigen associations, CDR3 amino acid sequences were matched against VDJdb and McPAS-TCR. Pre-ART, post-ART and control groups were compared with Wilcoxon signed-rank tests and Holm-Bonferroni correction. The source is immuneACCESS, and TCRdb retained only in-frame sequences with V and J called. Part of the clones is not carried over; for the studies checked, unresolved V genes explain less than half of this, and the remainder is unexplained. Clone size and V and J calls were adopted from that table, with D and trimming inferred from the DNA. For this sample there are around 21,000 clones; roughly 85% appear just once. Clones ranked in the top ten supply over 6.5% of the sample.

Participants were included only if at least one PBMC sample before ART initiation and at least two post-ART samples were available. Every participant with HIV received treatment in the United States of America. Before DNA extraction, cryopreserved samples containing about 1-11 million PBMC were thawed and washed. At the time of the earliest PBMC sample, participants with HIV were aged between about 20 and 54 years. PBMC samples were contributed by each participant from 1-4 timepoints before ART initiation and 2-8 timepoints after ART initiation, with a median of 7 samples. For every participant, serial HIV viral load, CD4+ T-cell count, ART history and demographic data were obtained. Genomic DNA was extracted from unsorted PBMC with a Qiagen kit on a QIAcube, processed in batches of 12 samples. Summary of the overall study and its limitations: Unsorted PBMC were profiled instead of sorted CD4+ and CD8+ T cells because pre-ART samples had limited cell numbers. Because PBMC availability was limited, only the TCR beta chain was sequenced, with no alpha chain pairing. Starting ART was linked to a significant rise in TRB diversity, yet even with long-term ART the diversity remained significantly lower than in transplant donor controls. The repertoire was dominated across all time points by expanded TRB clones identified before ART initiation, although this dominance was seen to fluctuate and to decrease in many PLHIV after ART. Inferences about post-ART repertoire changes are limited because no data were available on ART adherence, viral resistance or therapy changes. Narrower CDR3 length ranges were observed in HIV repertoires than in controls, and an antigen-experienced repertoire with only a slight naive shift after ART was suggested by the network structure. Samples dated from 2004 to 2017, and the ART regimens used may be less effective than current ones.

The specimen comprised unsorted PBMCs, sampled at the start of antiretroviral therapy. This clonotype was obtained from a man aged 45-60 years with HIV.

Read as DNA, the sequence is TGTGCCAGCAGCTTCGTACAGGGACGGGAGACCCAGTACTTC. Its coded protein is CASSFVQGRETQYF. The chain joins TRBV7-2 to TRBJ2-5; possibly the D gene is TRBD1, per 6 matching bases. The germline V gene supplies CDR1 SGHTA and CDR2 FQGNSA. The junction shows trimming of 3 bases on V and 5 bases on J, plus 13 bases between the germline ends. Reading from cysteine to phenylalanine, the CDR3 counts 14 amino acids. Only CDR3 DNA remains: 42 bases, in frame from the first base.